This TCR beta chain was sequenced during a study of shared clonotypes between healthy human individuals. Remarks on this clone: Its specificity is not known.

Broader study findings: Non-shared clonotypes had lower generation probabilities than clonotypes shared by all four sorted-subset donors.

Splitting of each subset's genomic DNA was done evenly across several immunoSEQ plates. Using immunoSEQ multiplex PCR, the repertoire was profiled, and TCRdb retains in-frame clones only, with some absent. The repertoire holds millions of clones, roughly 91% seen once, with under 2% in the top ten. V dropped 0 bases and J dropped 1 base, with 13 bases sitting between them. The CDR3 is made up of 16 amino acids. CDR1 is MNHEY and CDR2 is SVGAGI in the germline V gene. As defined, naive CD8 cells were CD45RO-negative and positively selected for CCR7, with terminally differentiated effector memory CD45RA+ cells excluded. Each sample came from a Caucasian adult donor living in Nashville, Tennessee.

Material: naive CD8+ T cells from PBMCs. The chain carries TRBV6-5 and TRBJ2-7; no clear D. This receptor was taken from a man aged 18 to 30 in good health. Some clones in this sample may be carry-over from other donors' samples. CDR3 coding DNA: TGTGCCAGCAGTTACTCGACCTACCGCTCGTCCTACGAGCAGTACTTC. As protein: CASSYSTYRSSYEQYF.